The rows below give T cell receptor beta chains drawn from one sample of a study of shared clonotypes between healthy human individuals. Clones were sequenced by immunoSEQ multiplex PCR, and TCRdb holds only the in-frame ones, with some missing. The data show 600,000 to 750,000 clones, 90% seen once. The sample taken for sequencing was memory CD8+ T cells from PBMCs. Receptor source: a man younger than 35 in good health. Some clones in this sample may be carry-over from other donors' samples. The CDR3 runs from the conserved cysteine through the conserved F or W. A D gene is named only where the DNA matches it firmly. Some rows mark clone size as missing; the rest say once, few, many or name a class of expanded clone.

d_call,v_call,clone_size,j_call,cdr3_aa,cdr3_nt
-,TRBV28,-,TRBJ2-7,CASSLRSGDSTYEQYF,TGTGCCAGCAGTTTAAGGTCGGGGGACAGCACCTACGAGCAGTACTTC
-,TRBV5-1,once,TRBJ2-5,CASSVTRDGPIETQYF,TGCGCCAGCAGCGTAACACGGGATGGTCCCATAGAGACCCAGTACTTC
-,TRBV6-6,-,TRBJ2-1,CASSYAIGGRENEQFF,TGTGCCAGCAGTTACGCTATCGGGGGGCGAGAGAATGAGCAGTTCTTC
TRBD1,TRBV25-1,-,TRBJ2-7,CASSGRDRGHEQYF,TGTGCCAGCAGTGGCCGGGACAGGGGCCACGAGCAGTACTTC
-,TRBV4-1,-,TRBJ2-1,CATGVIAVGYNEQFF,TGCGCCACCGGGGTAATAGCGGTGGGCTACAATGAGCAGTTCTTC
-,TRBV4-1,-,TRBJ1-2,CASSQEARLNNYGYTF,TGCGCCAGCAGCCAAGAGGCCAGGCTGAATAACTATGGCTACACCTTC
-,TRBV11-2,few,TRBJ1-2,CASSLGVGVGGYTF,TGTGCCAGCAGCTTAGGCGTGGGCGTGGGTGGCTACACCTTC
-,TRBV11-2,-,TRBJ2-1,CASSSEWGLTNEQFF,TGTGCCAGCAGCTCAGAGTGGGGACTCACCAATGAGCAGTTCTTC
-,TRBV7-2,-,TRBJ2-7,CASRPTGSYEQYF,TGTGCCAGCAGACCCACAGGGTCCTACGAGCAGTACTTC
TRBD1,TRBV5-1,-,TRBJ1-3,CASSAGQAPSGNTIYF,TGCGCCAGCAGCGCGGGACAGGCCCCCTCTGGAAACACCATATATTTT
-,TRBV14,-,TRBJ2-2,CASSQSRHRIAGELFF,TGTGCCAGCAGCCAATCTCGTCACCGAATCGCCGGGGAGCTGTTTTTT
-,TRBV7-2,-,TRBJ2-2,CASRIENTGELFF,TGTGCCAGCAGGATTGAAAACACCGGGGAGCTGTTTTTT
-,TRBV7-9,-,TRBJ2-7,CASSPPWEEPSYEQYF,TGTGCCAGCAGCCCCCCATGGGAGGAACCCTCCTACGAGCAGTACTTC
TRBD2,TRBV18,-,TRBJ2-3,CASSPFRLAGGPEDTQYF,TGTGCCAGCTCACCATTCAGACTAGCGGGAGGGCCCGAAGATACGCAGTATTTT
-,TRBV28,once,TRBJ1-3,CASSMGPNSGNTIYF,TGTGCCAGCAGTATGGGACCCAACTCTGGAAACACCATATATTTT
-,TRBV28,once,TRBJ1-5,CASRSLRDTYQPQHF,TGTGCCAGCCGCTCCCTACGGGACACCTATCAGCCCCAGCATTTT
-,TRBV29-1,-,TRBJ2-4,CSVRDRGGKNIQYF,TGCAGCGTTCGAGACAGGGGAGGGAAAAACATTCAGTACTTC
TRBD1,TRBV30,-,TRBJ1-4,CAWSNPGTGAEKLFF,TGTGCCTGGAGCAACCCCGGGACAGGGGCTGAAAAACTGTTTTTT